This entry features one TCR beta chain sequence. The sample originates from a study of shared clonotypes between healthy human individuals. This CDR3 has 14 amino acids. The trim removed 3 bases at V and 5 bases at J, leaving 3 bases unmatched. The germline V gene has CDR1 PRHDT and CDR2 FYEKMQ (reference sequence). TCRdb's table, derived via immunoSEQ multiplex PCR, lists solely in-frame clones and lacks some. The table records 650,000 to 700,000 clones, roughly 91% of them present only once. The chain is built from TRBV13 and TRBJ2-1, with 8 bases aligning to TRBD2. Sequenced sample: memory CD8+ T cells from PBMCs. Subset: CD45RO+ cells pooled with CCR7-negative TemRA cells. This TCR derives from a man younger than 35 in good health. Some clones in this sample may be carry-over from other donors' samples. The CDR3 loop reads CASSFSAGDNEQFF. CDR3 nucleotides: TGTGCCAGCAGCTTTTCAGCGGGGGACAATGAGCAGTTCTTC.